The 5 T cell receptor beta chains in this list originate from one sample, sequenced in a study of cytomegalovirus exposure and HLA in healthy donors. PCR primers comprised 60 Vbeta and 13 Jbeta primers. Sequencing was performed with immunoSEQ multiplex PCR; in TCRdb, only in-frame clones are kept and a portion is missing. The sample contains roughly 110,000 clones, about 79% of which appear only once. The source material was PBMCs. These receptors all come from a young woman in good health and CMV-seropositive.

The genes are TRBV7-9 and TRBJ1-3; D call uncertain. Deletions cut 4 bases from V and 7 bases from J, with 11 bases between. This CDR3 comprises 13 residues. The V gene's germline CDR1 is SEHNR and CDR2 FQNEAQ (reference sequence). The CDR3 DNA follows: TGTGCCAGCAGCTCTGACGAGAGGAACACCATATATTTT. This gives the protein CASSSDERNTIYF.

Turning to this clone: The junction shows a germline mismatch at one end, possibly a read error. This rearrangement joins TRBV5-6 to TRBJ1-2; 10 bases line up with TRBD1. The V gene's germline CDR1 is SGHDT and CDR2 YYEEEE. CDR3 length: 14 residues. The CDR3 loop reads CASSLGQGGDGHTF. As DNA, the CDR3 is TGTGCCAGCAGCCTAGGACAGGGGGGCGATGGCCACACCTTC.

This clone was counted once. This chain uses TRBV27 with TRBJ2-1; possibly TRBD2 for D (5 bases). Trimming removed 4 bases from V and 5 bases from J, with 15 bases in between. Germline V gives CDR1 MNHEY, CDR2 SMNVEV (reference sequence). The CDR3 contains 15 residues. DNA for the CDR3: TGTGCCAGCAGTTCCCTGTCGGGGAAACACAATGAGCAGTTCTTC. This sequence encodes CASSSLSGKHNEQFF.

The chain combines TRBV7-2 with TRBJ2-1; D is unresolved. Trimming stripped 5 bases from V and 3 bases from J, with 5 bases between. Germline V CDR1 and CDR2: SGHTA, FQGNSA. CDR3 length equals 12 residues. The CDR3 DNA reads TGTGCCAGCAGCCGACTCTACAATGAGCAGTTCTTC. This gives the protein CASSRLYNEQFF.

This clone was seen a single time. The rearrangement uses TRBV9 and TRBJ1-1, with D unclear. This CDR3 is built from 12 residues. V lost 5 bases and J 0 bases, leaving 5 bases between the germline ends. The V gene's germline CDR1 is SGDLS and CDR2 YYNGEE. CDR3 sequence (DNA): TGTGCCAGCAGTTCAGTGAACACTGAAGCTTTCTTT. It specifies CASSSVNTEAFF.